The rows below give T cell receptor beta chains drawn from one sample of a study of response to subunit inactivated influenza vaccine. TCRdb re-analysed the RT-PCR reads in MiXCR, keeping a single row per CDR3 protein. The sample contains about 170,000 distinct CDR3 sequences, less than 15% of which appear only once. These data also formed part of another study, on T cells expressing NK-cell markers.

The sequencing here drew on CD8+ T cells sorted from PBMCs, taken about 12 days after vaccination. The receptors here all came from a man aged 45 to 65 who received an inactivated influenza vaccine. CDR3s include the opening cysteine and the closing phenylalanine or tryptophan. A D gene is named only where the DNA matches it firmly. Size tells how often a clone was seen (once, few, many) or the class of an expanded clone, and some rows leave it out.

v_call	j_call	d_call	clone_size	cdr3_nt	cdr3_aa
TRBV30	TRBJ2-3	.	.	TGTGCCTGGAGCGCGGGGATTCGAGTAGGCACAGATACGCAGTATTTT	CAWSAGIRVGTDTQYF
TRBV5-8	TRBJ2-1	TRBD2	.	TGTGCCAGCAGCTTGCGCGGGAGGGCCGGAAATGAGCAGTTCTTC	CASSLRGRAGNEQFF
TRBV6-1	TRBJ2-7	.	.	TGTGCCAGCAGTGAGTGGGGATACGAGCAGTACTTC	CASSEWGYEQYF
TRBV29-1	TRBJ2-1	TRBD2	.	TGCAGCTTGAGGGCGGGAGGGGGATCCTACAATGAGCAGTTCTTC	CSLRAGGGSYNEQFF
TRBV28	TRBJ1-5	TRBD1	few	TGTGCCAGCAGTTCACCCCCGGGACAGGAAAATCAGCCCCAGCATTTT	CASSSPPGQENQPQHF
TRBV20-1	TRBJ2-7	TRBD2	few	TGCAGTGCTAGTGTGGGAGGGCCGGCTGACGAGCAGTACTTC	CSASVGGPADEQYF
TRBV6-2/TRBV6-3	TRBJ2-3	TRBD1	few	TGTGCCAGCAGCCCGGGACAGGGGTTTGATACGCAGTATTTT	CASSPGQGFDTQYF
TRBV14	TRBJ2-5	.	.	TGTGCCAGCAGCCACACGCCCTACGACCTCCTGGGGGAGACCCAGTACTTC	CASSHTPYDLLGETQYF
TRBV4-2	TRBJ2-7	.	.	TGTGCCAGCAGCCCGCTCGCGGGACAGTACGAGCAGTACTTC	CASSPLAGQYEQYF
TRBV4-2	TRBJ1-1	TRBD1	few	TGTGCCAGCACTAAAACGGACGACAGGGAAGTTGAAGCTTTCTTT	CASTKTDDREVEAFF
TRBV15	TRBJ1-2	.	few	TGTGCCACCAGCAGAGTGGGCGGGGGGTATGGCTACACCTTC	CATSRVGGGYGYTF
TRBV5-1	TRBJ1-1	.	many	TGCGCCAGCAGCACTGGCGGCAACACTGAAGCTTTCTTT	CASSTGGNTEAFF
TRBV5-6	TRBJ2-1	.	many	TGCGCCAGCAGCTTGGGTAGCTCCTACAATGAGCAGTTCTTC	CASSLGSSYNEQFF
TRBV5-1	TRBJ2-1	.	few	TGCGCCAGCAGCGCAACGGACTTTTCCTCCTACAATGAGCAGTTCTTC	CASSATDFSSYNEQFF
TRBV9	TRBJ1-1	.	.	TGTGCCAGCAGCGTGGGGGGTAGTCGCACTGAAGCTTTCTTT	CASSVGGSRTEAFF
TRBV7-9	TRBJ2-1	.	many	TGTGCCAGCAGCCTTGGGGCCGAGCAGTTCTTC	CASSLGAEQFF
TRBV30	TRBJ1-5	.	.	TGTGCCTGGAGGGACTATAGCAATCAGCCCCAGCATTTT	CAWRDYSNQPQHF
TRBV6-6	TRBJ1-2	TRBD1	.	TGTGCCAGCAGTTACGGGACAGGGAAGGGCTACACCTTC	CASSYGTGKGYTF
TRBV15	TRBJ2-1	.	many	TGTGCCACCAGCATAGGACAGCTTAATGAGCAGTTCTTC	CATSIGQLNEQFF
TRBV6-6	TRBJ2-3	TRBD1	few	TGTGCCAGCAGTTATTATGACAGGGCATATGATACGCAGTATTTT	CASSYYDRAYDTQYF